Below are 19 T cell receptor beta chains sequenced from a single sample in a study of spatial heterogeneity in lung cancer. TCRdb itself ran the 5' RACE reads through MiXCR, one entry per CDR3 protein. The sample consists of 20,000 to 30,000 distinct CDR3 sequences, around 9.7% of them appearing once. The time point is: blood at routine non-recurrence follow-up after resection. This sample comprised PBMCs, obtained at follow-up. These receptor sequences come from a male donor with early-stage non-small cell lung cancer.

V gene TRBV20-1 combines with J gene TRBJ1-1, with D unresolved. CDR1 DFQATT and CDR2 SNEGSKA come from the germline V gene (reference sequence). This CDR3 is built from 13 residues. This CDR3 reads CRAIRTENTEAFF. In nucleotides, the CDR3 is TGCAGAGCAATCCGGACCGAGAACACTGAAGCTTTCTTT.

This clonotype was detected ten times or more. The CDR3 DNA reads as TGCAGTGCTGATCAAAGCGCCAAGTCCTACGAGCAGTACTTC. It translates to CSADQSAKSYEQYF. V usage is TRBV20-1 and J usage is TRBJ2-7; D not resolved. Germline V gene lookup returns CDR1 DFQATT and CDR2 SNEGSKA (reference sequence). CDR3 length equals 14 residues. The germline V and J ends were trimmed by 5 bases and 1 base, with 15 bases remaining between them.

This clonotype was seen repeatedly, ten times or more. V is TRBV3-1 and J is TRBJ2-1; D uncertain. Germline CDR1 reads LGHDT; CDR2 reads YNNKEL (reference sequence). Between the trimmed V and J ends, which lost 0 bases and 5 bases, there was a span of 8 bases. This CDR3 contains 14 residues. The CDR3 is CASSQDLADNEQFF. The CDR3 nucleotides read TGTGCCAGCAGCCAAGATCTGGCAGACAATGAGCAGTTCTTC.

This clonotype appeared many times. The gene calls are TRBV10-3 and TRBJ2-7, with D possibly being TRBD1 or TRBD2 (7 bases each). The CDR3 runs 14 residues. Per the germline V gene, CDR1 is ENHRY and CDR2 is SYGVKD. V was cut by 8 bases and J by 5 bases, with 19 bases left in between. Written as DNA, the CDR3 is TGTGCCATCGGTCGACAGGGAAGCGGGGACGAGCAGTACTTC. Its translation is CAIGRQGSGDEQYF.

The chain uses TRBV20-1 and TRBJ1-4; D is unclear. Trimming took off 4 bases at V and 0 bases at J, with 9 bases between the two ends. The CDR3 has 14 amino acids. Germline CDR1 is DFQATT and CDR2 is SNEGSKA (reference sequence). This CDR3 reads CSATHSATNEKLFF. CDR3 nucleotides: TGCAGTGCTACACACAGTGCAACTAATGAAAAACTGTTTTTT.

This clonotype was counted a few times. The rearrangement links TRBV29-1 to TRBJ2-2, with a possible D match to TRBD1 (6 bases). This CDR3 is 14 amino acids long. CDR1 SQVTM and CDR2 ANQGSEA come from the germline V gene. V gave up 5 bases and J gave up 1 base, with 11 bases separating them. The CDR3 loop reads CSVPGTKNTGELFF. The CDR3 region has the DNA TGCAGCGTTCCCGGGACAAAGAACACCGGGGAGCTGTTTTTT.

This chain connects TRBV3-1 to TRBJ2-3; TRBD1 might be the D (5 bases). The V and J ends lost 2 bases and 2 bases respectively, with 8 bases between them. This CDR3 is 14 amino acids long. CDR1 LGHDT and CDR2 YNNKEL come from the germline V gene (reference sequence). In nucleotides, the CDR3 is TGTGCCAGCAGCCAACTAGGGGCCACAGATACGCAGTATTTT. This gives the protein CASSQLGATDTQYF.

This clonotype came up a few times. This chain links TRBV15 with TRBJ2-7; possible D gene TRBD1, 5 bases. This CDR3 region has 12 residues. The germline gives CDR1 LNHNV, CDR2 YYDKDF (reference sequence). Trimming stripped 5 bases from V and 4 bases from J, with 9 bases between. The CDR3 DNA reads as TGTGCCACCAGCCTGGGGCGTTACGAGCAGTACTTC. This codes for CATSLGRYEQYF.

The chain uses TRBV5-5 and TRBJ2-3; 11 bases are a match to TRBD2. This CDR3 is 14 amino acids long. Germline CDR1 SGHKS, CDR2 YYEKEE (reference sequence). The J segment lost 6 bases and the V segment lost 4 bases, leaving 4 bases of the junction unmatched. The CDR3 protein is CASSLSGGADTQYF. CDR3 coding DNA: TGTGCCAGCAGCCTTAGCGGGGGGGCGGATACGCAGTATTTT.

This clonotype was seen many times. The chain has TRBV28 and TRBJ2-3; D perhaps matches TRBD1 (6 bases). The V end was cut by 3 bases, the J end by 2 bases, with 12 bases between. This CDR3 is 15 amino acids long. Germline values: CDR1 MDHEN, CDR2 SYDVKM. CDR3 residues: CASSLLQGSTDTQYF. The CDR3 region has the DNA TGTGCCAGCAGTTTGTTACAGGGTTCCACAGATACGCAGTATTTT.

This clonotype was seen more than once but under ten times. This chain links TRBV11-2 with TRBJ2-5; D gene ambiguous. The germline V and J ends were trimmed by 0 bases and 4 bases, with 18 bases remaining between them. From germline, CDR1 is SGHAT and CDR2 FQNNGV. The CDR3 has 17 amino acids. The CDR3 loop is CASSLDYRVTRRETQYF. In nucleotides, the CDR3 is TGTGCCAGCAGCTTAGATTACCGGGTCACCAGACGAGAGACCCAGTACTTC.

This clonotype was recorded many times. This sequence joins TRBV3-1 and TRBJ2-3; no firm D call. V was pared by 3 bases and J by 6 bases, with 10 bases between. The CDR3 has 13 amino acids. Germline values: CDR1 LGHDT, CDR2 YNNKEL (reference sequence). The CDR3 coding sequence is TGTGCCAGCAGCCATGCAGCCTCCGATACGCAGTATTTT. This sequence encodes CASSHAASDTQYF.

This clonotype was observed a few times. The rearrangement links TRBV7-9 to TRBJ2-7; D might be TRBD1 (5 bases). Deletions cut 0 bases from V and 6 bases from J, with 12 bases between. Germline-derived CDR1 and CDR2 are SEHNR and FQNEAQ (reference sequence). The CDR3 totals 14 residues. DNA of the CDR3: TGTGCCAGCAGCTTAGCGGGCAGGGCAGCCGAGCAGTACTTC. Translation gives CASSLAGRAAEQYF.

This clonotype was counted between two and nine times. J is TRBJ1-3 and V is TRBV4-1; D gene uncertain. With 0 bases removed from V and 0 bases from J, the gap between germline ends came to 9 bases. This CDR3 region has 16 residues. Germline values: CDR1 MGHRA, CDR2 YSYEKL. In nucleotides, the CDR3 is TGCGCCAGCAGCCAAGATATGGTGTACTCTGGAAACACCATATATTTT. Protein product: CASSQDMVYSGNTIYF.

This clonotype was recorded many times. V is TRBV6-5 and J is TRBJ2-2; TRBD1 might be the D (6 bases). V was shortened by 3 bases and J by 7 bases, with 12 bases between the two germline ends. This CDR3 is 14 amino acids long. Germline CDR1 and CDR2: MNHEY and SVGAGI. The CDR3 coding sequence is TGTGCCAGCAGTTATCAGGGGTGGATCGGGGAGCTGTTTTTT. Translating it yields CASSYQGWIGELFF.

The chain has TRBV28 and TRBJ2-7, with D perhaps matching TRBD2 (6 bases). The ends were cut back, 3 bases at V and 3 bases at J, with 12 bases in the middle. This CDR3 is built from 14 residues. CDR1 MDHEN and CDR2 SYDVKM come from the germline V gene. The CDR3, as DNA: TGTGCCAGCAGTTTGGGGGGAAGCCTCTACGAGCAGTACTTC. Residues: CASSLGGSLYEQYF.

The V gene is TRBV28, the J gene TRBJ1-2, with 8 bases that match TRBD1. V shed 3 bases, J shed 4 bases, and the junction held 7 bases outside the gene matches. CDR1 and CDR2 from the germline V gene are MDHEN and SYDVKM. This CDR3 comprises 15 residues. CDR3 region: CASSLGTGLSYGYTF. The DNA for the CDR3 is TGTGCCAGCAGTTTGGGGACAGGCTTATCCTATGGCTACACCTTC.

This clonotype was recorded a few times. The chain has TRBV20-1 and TRBJ1-5, with 8 bases identical to TRBD1. From germline, CDR1 is DFQATT and CDR2 SNEGSKA (reference sequence). V dropped 4 bases and J dropped 4; count of bases not matched to a gene: 6. The CDR3 runs to 14 residues. CDR3 residues: CSAKRQGNNQPQHF. CDR3 bases: TGCAGTGCTAAACGACAGGGGAATAATCAGCCCCAGCATTTT.

This clonotype was observed a few times. The rearrangement uses TRBV28 and TRBJ1-4, with 7 bases fitting TRBD1. CDR1 and CDR2 (germline): MDHEN, SYDVKM. The CDR3 spans 15 residues. The junction had 4 bases not matched to a gene; V was cut back by 6 bases and J by 0 bases. The CDR3 DNA reads TGTGCCAGCAGCTCCGGGACAGCAACTAATGAAAAACTGTTTTTT. Its protein is CASSSGTATNEKLFF.